This T cell receptor beta chain appears in the sequencing data of a study of blood T cell repertoires in COVID-19 (dated by TCRdb to 2018 to 2020). Broadly, across the study: Samples from collaborators originated in the United States, Italy and Spain and spanned both the acute and convalescent phases of COVID-19. The prospective study material was composed of cDNA or gDNA derived from T cells, B-cell-depleted T cells, or PBMCs. Deeply sampled blood TCRbeta repertoires from subjects exposed to, actively infected with, or recovered from COVID-19 were included in the dataset. A freely available public database, intended as a resource for researchers studying the immune response to SARS-CoV-2, is where the repertoires were released. The samples were drawn from the first 160 participants of the ongoing ImmuneRACE study and from 1,254 subjects provided by 6 global collaborators. The sample metadata nearly always contained a de-identified subject ID, COVID-19 status, age in years and sex. Where HLA class I and class II types were available, the types were taken from metadata supplied by the sample provider, not from assay-based typing. Overall results and qualifications from the work: How much clinical and demographic metadata was included differed by source and by participant, and the metadata was provided uncurated.

TCRbeta CDR3 regions were amplified from genomic DNA using the immunoSEQ Assay, a bias-controlled multiplex PCR. The paper's data handling went like this. The number of nucleated cells in each sample was estimated by amplification of reference gene primers within the assay. Sequence reads were collapsed and filtered to measure the absolute abundance of every unique TCRbeta CDR3 rearrangement. For each sample, productive Simpson clonality was calculated by taking the square root of Simpson's diversity index across productive rearrangements. TCRdb took over this immuneACCESS table, retaining in-frame rearrangements with V and J assigned. Such tables are incomplete; in checked studies, under half of the missing clones stem from an unresolved V gene, and the remainder is unexplained. The V and J calls and the clone size are those of that table, but D and trimming were determined from the DNA. This sample holds 150,000 to 200,000 clones; roughly 84% were observed only once. The top ten hold about 3.3% of the sample.

On this clone: It has no known antigen specificity. The input lacks base qualities; no much larger clone sits a single base away.

CDR1 and CDR2, looked up from the germline V gene (reference sequence), are LNHDA and SQIVND. From its cysteine to its phenylalanine, the CDR3 spans 14 amino acids. Only the CDR3 part of the read is kept: 42 bases, read in frame from the first base. Enrolling through a virtual design, the prospective study's participants ranged in age from roughly 18 to 89 years and lived across some 22 United States geographic areas. In the prospective study, participants were assigned to cohorts based on the clinical history participants reported in a screening survey and a study questionnaire. Exposed participants had been in contact with someone with a PCR-confirmed or clinician-diagnosed COVID-19 case within 2 weeks of study entry. In the prospective study, whole blood, serum and a nasopharyngeal or oropharyngeal swab were collected from each participant by mobile phlebotomists. Participants in the prospective study had the option to provide additional blood draws and questionnaires over a roughly two-month period. Prospective study blood samples were shipped either frozen or at room temperature before DNA extraction.

The sequence joins TRBV19 to TRBJ2-1, and possibly TRBD1, on 6 matching bases. The sequenced sample was PBMCs or T cells enriched from blood (not recorded which). This TCR came from a woman in her twenties or thirties who had been exposed to COVID-19. Read as DNA, the sequence is TGTGCTTCAACCCCGGGACACCCTGGAAATGAGCAGTTCTTC. Its coded protein is CASTPGHPGNEQFF.